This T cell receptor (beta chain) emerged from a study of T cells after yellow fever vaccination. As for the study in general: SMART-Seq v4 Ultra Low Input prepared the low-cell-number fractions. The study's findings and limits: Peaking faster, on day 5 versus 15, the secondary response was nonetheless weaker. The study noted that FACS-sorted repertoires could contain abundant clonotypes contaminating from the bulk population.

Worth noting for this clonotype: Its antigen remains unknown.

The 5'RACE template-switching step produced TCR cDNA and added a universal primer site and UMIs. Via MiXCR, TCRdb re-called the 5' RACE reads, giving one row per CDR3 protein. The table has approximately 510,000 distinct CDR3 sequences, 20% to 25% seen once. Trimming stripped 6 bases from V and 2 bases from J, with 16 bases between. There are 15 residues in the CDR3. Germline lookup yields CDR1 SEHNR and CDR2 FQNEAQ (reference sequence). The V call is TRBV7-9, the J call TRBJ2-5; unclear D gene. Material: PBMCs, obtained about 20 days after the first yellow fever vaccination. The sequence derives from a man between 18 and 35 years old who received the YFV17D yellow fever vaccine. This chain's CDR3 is CASSHPLTQQETQYF. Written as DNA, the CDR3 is TGTGCCAGCAGTCACCCTCTTACGCAGCAAGAGACCCAGTACTTC.